A selection of T cell receptor beta chains follows, all from one sample in a study of T cell responses to AZD1222 COVID-19 vaccine. Using immunoSEQ multiplex PCR, the repertoire was profiled, and TCRdb retains in-frame clones only, with some absent. The sample contains approximately 92,000 clones, 85% to 90% of which appear only once. The sequencing here drew on peripheral blood, taken on day 0 of AZD1222 vaccination. These receptors all stem from an adult in good health. Each CDR3 is given with its conserved first and last residue. The D gene is left open where the match is weak. The listing skips clone size in some rows; elsewhere it reads once, few, many or a size class.

j_call	d_call	v_call	clone_size	cdr3_aa	cdr3_nt
TRBJ2-1	TRBD2	TRBV2	.	CASSKQLAGGPNEQFF	TGTGCCAGCAGTAAACAGCTAGCGGGGGGGCCTAATGAGCAGTTCTTC
TRBJ1-1	TRBD1	TRBV6-5	few	CASSLGQGRTEAFF	TGTGCCAGCAGCCTCGGACAGGGACGAACTGAAGCTTTCTTT
TRBJ1-2	.	TRBV2	.	CASSERSNYGYTF	TGTGCCAGCAGTGAGAGATCTAACTATGGCTACACCTTC
TRBJ1-4	TRBD1	TRBV11-2	.	CASSLGQGANEKLFF	TGTGCCAGCAGCCTTGGACAGGGTGCTAATGAAAAACTGTTTTTT
TRBJ2-1	TRBD2	TRBV27	.	CASSLWGTSTSGRMGEQFF	TGTGCCAGCAGTTTATGGGGGACCTCCACTAGCGGGAGAATGGGTGAGCAGTTCTTC
TRBJ2-1	TRBD1	TRBV28	.	CASSHRGSYNEQFF	TGTGCCAGCAGTCACAGGGGCTCCTACAATGAGCAGTTCTTC
TRBJ2-7	TRBD1	TRBV4-1	once	CASSQGVETGSSYEQYF	TGCGCCAGCAGCCAAGGGGTGGAGACAGGGAGCTCCTACGAGCAGTACTTC
TRBJ2-7	.	TRBV29-1	.	CSVAPHRAFYEQYF	TGCAGCGTTGCCCCGCACAGGGCCTTCTACGAGCAGTACTTC
TRBJ1-1	.	TRBV7-2	.	CASSLEGMHRTEAFF	TGTGCCAGCAGTTTAGAAGGTATGCACCGAACTGAAGCTTTCTTT
TRBJ1-4	.	TRBV2	.	CASRSPQGRMGKLFF	TGTGCCAGCAGATCCCCCCAGGGGCGCATGGGAAAACTGTTTTTT
TRBJ2-3	.	TRBV21-1	.	CASSKRQADTQYF	TGTGCCAGCAGCAAAAGGCAGGCAGATACGCAGTATTTT
TRBJ2-7	.	TRBV6-2/TRBV6-3	once	CASSYWWPGIYEQYF	TGTGCCAGCAGTTATTGGTGGCCAGGGATCTACGAGCAGTACTTC
TRBJ2-7	.	TRBV7-2	.	CASSEVRDLWIEQYF	TGTGCCAGCAGCGAAGTACGGGATCTATGGATCGAGCAGTACTTC
TRBJ2-1	TRBD2	TRBV7-3	.	CASSLTGGNNEQFF	TGTGCCAGCAGCTTAACGGGAGGGAACAATGAGCAGTTCTTC
TRBJ2-7	.	TRBV27	.	CASTKPNPYEQYF	TGTGCCAGCACGAAACCAAATCCCTACGAGCAGTACTTC
TRBJ2-2	.	TRBV21-1	few	CASSTSGKVGELFF	TGTGCCAGCTCTACTAGCGGGAAGGTCGGGGAGCTGTTTTTT
TRBJ2-1	.	TRBV19	once	CASSIPGTAEGLANNEQFF	TGTGCCAGTAGTATTCCCGGGACAGCAGAAGGTCTAGCGAATAATGAGCAGTTCTTC
TRBJ1-2	TRBD1	TRBV5-1	.	CASSPGDRGRPYGYTF	TGCGCCAGCAGCCCGGGGGACAGGGGGCGCCCCTATGGCTACACCTTC